The rows below give T cell receptor beta chains drawn from one sample of a study of blood T cells in healthy people across ages. TCRdb reprocessed the 5' RACE reads with MiXCR, giving one entry per CDR3 protein. Among 800,000 or so distinct CDR3 sequences, 20% to 25% were seen once, and the ten largest hold under 4.5%. These sequences were also reported in another study, on T cells of mothers and their children.

The sample was blood. Source of these receptors: a boy aged 5-17 years in good health. Both conserved end residues are part of each CDR3. Each record gives: D gene, clone size, V gene, J gene, CDR3 protein, CDR3 DNA. D genes are given only for firm matches. Rows give clone size only sometimes, using once, few, many, or a class for an expanded clone.

-	-	TRBV6-5	TRBJ2-3	CASKTLADTQYF	TGTGCCAGCAAAACACTAGCAGATACGCAGTATTTT
TRBD2	few	TRBV28	TRBJ2-7	CASSPLAGVEYF	TGTGCCAGCAGTCCACTAGCGGGAGTCGAGTACTTC
-	-	TRBV4-3	TRBJ2-7	CASSQDGQKYSYEQYF	TGCGCCAGCAGCCAAGACGGACAGAAATACTCCTACGAGCAGTACTTC
TRBD1	-	TRBV3-1	TRBJ1-2	CASSPGTGGDYGYTF	TGTGCCAGCAGCCCGGGGACAGGGGGCGACTATGGCTACACCTTC
-	few	TRBV29-1	TRBJ2-2	CSAPGPYTGELFF	TGCAGCGCTCCGGGACCTTACACCGGGGAGCTGTTTTTT
-	-	TRBV19	TRBJ2-7	CASSDPAGHSYEQYF	TGTGCCAGTAGTGACCCCGCGGGCCACTCCTACGAGCAGTACTTC
-	-	TRBV24-1	TRBJ1-5	CATSDGAGYNQPQHF	TGTGCCACCAGTGATGGGGCAGGGTACAATCAGCCCCAGCATTTT
-	-	TRBV20-1	TRBJ2-7	CSAREMDTGYEQYF	TGCAGTGCTAGAGAGATGGATACAGGCTACGAGCAGTACTTC
-	many	TRBV13	TRBJ2-5	CASSSRIGETQYF	TGTGCCAGCAGCTCCAGGATCGGAGAGACCCAGTACTTC
-	few	TRBV6-6	TRBJ2-2	CASSYQITGELFF	TGTGCCAGCAGTTACCAGATTACCGGGGAGCTGTTTTTT
-	many	TRBV29-1	TRBJ2-2	CSVGDTGELFF	TGCAGCGTGGGGGACACCGGGGAGCTGTTTTTT
TRBD2	few	TRBV28	TRBJ2-3	CASSFPPSGISPDTQYF	TGTGCCAGCAGTTTCCCCCCTAGCGGGATAAGTCCAGATACGCAGTATTTT
TRBD2	few	TRBV7-9	TRBJ2-3	CASSPSLAGGADTQYF	TGTGCCAGCAGCCCTTCGCTAGCGGGAGGAGCAGATACGCAGTATTTT
TRBD1	few	TRBV7-9	TRBJ2-1	CASSFSTGEYNEQFF	TGTGCCAGCAGCTTTTCAACAGGGGAATACAATGAGCAGTTCTTC
-	-	TRBV9	TRBJ2-5	CASSGGSKVQETQYF	TGTGCCAGCAGCGGGGGCAGCAAGGTCCAAGAGACCCAGTACTTC
-	few	TRBV11-1	TRBJ2-5	CASSLRRAIGETQYF	TGTGCCAGCAGCTTAAGGAGGGCGATCGGGGAGACCCAGTACTTC
-	few	TRBV9	TRBJ2-2	CASSSPGEWGTGELFF	TGTGCCAGCAGCTCTCCAGGGGAGTGGGGCACCGGGGAGCTGTTTTTT
-	few	TRBV18	TRBJ2-2	CASSPAANTGELFF	TGTGCCAGCTCACCAGCCGCGAACACCGGGGAGCTGTTTTTT
-	few	TRBV12-3/TRBV12-4	TRBJ2-5	CASSLSPGRGETQYF	TGTGCCAGCAGTTTATCGCCCGGGAGAGGGGAGACCCAGTACTTC
TRBD1	-	TRBV29-1	TRBJ2-1	CSGDRVGEQFF	TGCAGCGGGGACAGGGTCGGTGAGCAGTTCTTC
TRBD2	few	TRBV28	TRBJ2-7	CASTISSGSSYEQYF	TGTGCCAGCACCATTTCTAGCGGGAGCTCCTACGAGCAGTACTTC
-	few	TRBV7-2	TRBJ1-4	CASSLSMEGEKLFF	TGTGCCAGCAGCTTATCGATGGAAGGGGAAAAACTGTTTTTT
TRBD1	-	TRBV5-6	TRBJ1-4	CASSLSTGGENLFF	TGTGCCAGCAGCTTGTCGACAGGGGGTGAAAACCTGTTTTTT
TRBD1	-	TRBV28	TRBJ2-1	CASSLDGTAYNEQFF	TGTGCCAGCAGTTTAGACGGGACAGCCTACAATGAGCAGTTCTTC
-	-	TRBV7-6	TRBJ1-2	CASSSPGDFYGYTF	TGTGCCAGCAGCTCCCCAGGGGACTTCTATGGCTACACCTTC
TRBD2	few	TRBV6-2/TRBV6-3	TRBJ2-5	CASSPGLAGTETQYF	TGTGCCAGCAGCCCGGGACTAGCGGGGACGGAGACCCAGTACTTC
TRBD2	-	TRBV7-2	TRBJ2-1	CASSPQGLAARNEQFF	TGTGCCAGCAGCCCCCAAGGACTAGCCGCGAGGAATGAGCAGTTCTTC
-	-	TRBV29-1	TRBJ1-1	CSVIPEAQTEAFF	TGCAGCGTGATACCGGAAGCCCAGACTGAAGCCTTCTTT
-	few	TRBV28	TRBJ2-7	CASGSIYEQYF	TGTGCCAGTGGGAGTATCTACGAGCAGTACTTC
TRBD2	many	TRBV20-1	TRBJ2-2	CSARGGTDTGELFF	TGCAGTGCTAGGGGGGGGACGGACACCGGGGAGCTGTTTTTT
-	-	TRBV29-1	TRBJ2-4	CSVRPQGAKNIQYF	TGCAGCGTCCGACCACAGGGTGCCAAAAACATTCAGTACTTC
-	few	TRBV4-3	TRBJ2-7	CASSQVSGSSYEQYF	TGCGCCAGCAGCCAAGTTTCAGGCAGCTCCTACGAGCAGTACTTC
TRBD1	-	TRBV11-2	TRBJ2-7	CASSLDAGQGSYEQYF	TGTGCCAGCAGCTTAGATGCGGGACAGGGCTCCTACGAGCAGTACTTC
-	few	TRBV2	TRBJ1-5	CASSRGDEAYNQPQHF	TGTGCCAGCAGTCGCGGGGACGAAGCCTACAATCAGCCCCAGCATTTT
TRBD2	-	TRBV5-1	TRBJ2-5	CASSTTSGSFGTQYF	TGCGCCAGCAGCACGACTAGCGGGAGTTTCGGGACCCAGTACTTC
TRBD1	-	TRBV4-3	TRBJ2-1	CASSQEGTGRDEQFF	TGCGCCAGCAGCCAAGAGGGGACAGGGAGGGATGAGCAGTTCTTC
TRBD1	-	TRBV19	TRBJ2-7	CASSPGQGAKEQYF	TGTGCCAGTAGTCCCGGACAGGGGGCGAAAGAGCAGTACTTC
TRBD2	-	TRBV6-5	TRBJ2-7	CASSYSKFAASGGFYEQYF	TGTGCCAGCAGTTACTCGAAATTCGCGGCCAGCGGGGGCTTTTACGAGCAGTACTTC
-	-	TRBV7-2	TRBJ2-5	CASSSQPGPILYF	TGTGCCAGCAGCTCCCAGCCGGGACCGATTTTGTACTTC
-	-	TRBV18	TRBJ2-3	CASSDQEPGADTQYF	TGTGCCAGCTCAGACCAGGAGCCTGGGGCAGATACGCAGTATTTT
-	once	TRBV25-1	TRBJ1-4	CASRGLRGPGEKLFF	TGTGCCAGCAGGGGCTTGAGAGGCCCGGGGGAAAAACTGTTTTTT
-	few	TRBV10-2	TRBJ2-1	CASTTSRLTDASYNEQFF	TGCGCCAGCACCACAAGCCGGTTGACCGATGCCTCCTACAATGAGCAGTTCTTC
TRBD2	-	TRBV29-1	TRBJ2-1	CSVLPSGRGNEQFF	TGCAGCGTTCTTCCTAGCGGGAGGGGTAATGAGCAGTTCTTC